The entry below gives a single T cell receptor beta chain sequence along with its context. This sample was taken from a study of T cells after somatic rescue of genetic block. Assay used: immunoSEQ multiplex PCR; TCRdb lists only in-frame clones, some missing. This table holds 85,000 to 100,000 clones, about 87% found once. The V gene lost 1 base and the J gene lost 2 bases, with 15 bases spanning the gap. CDR1 and CDR2 from the germline V gene are MDHEN and SYDVKM. CDR3 size: 16 residues. The chain joins TRBV28 to TRBJ2-7; D might be TRBD1 (6 bases). The clonotype comes from a woman between 18 and 29 years old. The sequenced sample was peripheral blood mononuclear cells (PBMCs). The chain's CDR3 is CASSLSSGAVPYEQYF. CDR3 DNA sequence: TGTGCCAGCAGTTTATCGTCAGGGGCAGTCCCCTACGAGCAGTACTTC.